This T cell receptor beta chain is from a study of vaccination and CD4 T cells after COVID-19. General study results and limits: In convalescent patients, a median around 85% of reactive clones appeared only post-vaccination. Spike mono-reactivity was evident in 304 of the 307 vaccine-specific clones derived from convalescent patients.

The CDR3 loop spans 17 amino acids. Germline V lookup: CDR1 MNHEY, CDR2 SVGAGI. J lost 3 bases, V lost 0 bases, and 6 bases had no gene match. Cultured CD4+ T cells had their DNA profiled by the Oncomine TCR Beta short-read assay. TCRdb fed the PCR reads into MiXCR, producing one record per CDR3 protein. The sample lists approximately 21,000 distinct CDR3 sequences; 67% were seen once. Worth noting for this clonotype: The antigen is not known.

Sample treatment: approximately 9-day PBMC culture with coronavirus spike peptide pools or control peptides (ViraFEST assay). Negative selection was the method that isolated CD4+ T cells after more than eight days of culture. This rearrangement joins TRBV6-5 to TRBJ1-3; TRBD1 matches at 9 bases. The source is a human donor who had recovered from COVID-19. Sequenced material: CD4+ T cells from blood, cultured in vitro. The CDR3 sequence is CASSYSLQGALGNTIYF. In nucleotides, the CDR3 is TGTGCCAGCAGTTACTCACTACAGGGGGCGCTTGGAAACACCATATATTTT.